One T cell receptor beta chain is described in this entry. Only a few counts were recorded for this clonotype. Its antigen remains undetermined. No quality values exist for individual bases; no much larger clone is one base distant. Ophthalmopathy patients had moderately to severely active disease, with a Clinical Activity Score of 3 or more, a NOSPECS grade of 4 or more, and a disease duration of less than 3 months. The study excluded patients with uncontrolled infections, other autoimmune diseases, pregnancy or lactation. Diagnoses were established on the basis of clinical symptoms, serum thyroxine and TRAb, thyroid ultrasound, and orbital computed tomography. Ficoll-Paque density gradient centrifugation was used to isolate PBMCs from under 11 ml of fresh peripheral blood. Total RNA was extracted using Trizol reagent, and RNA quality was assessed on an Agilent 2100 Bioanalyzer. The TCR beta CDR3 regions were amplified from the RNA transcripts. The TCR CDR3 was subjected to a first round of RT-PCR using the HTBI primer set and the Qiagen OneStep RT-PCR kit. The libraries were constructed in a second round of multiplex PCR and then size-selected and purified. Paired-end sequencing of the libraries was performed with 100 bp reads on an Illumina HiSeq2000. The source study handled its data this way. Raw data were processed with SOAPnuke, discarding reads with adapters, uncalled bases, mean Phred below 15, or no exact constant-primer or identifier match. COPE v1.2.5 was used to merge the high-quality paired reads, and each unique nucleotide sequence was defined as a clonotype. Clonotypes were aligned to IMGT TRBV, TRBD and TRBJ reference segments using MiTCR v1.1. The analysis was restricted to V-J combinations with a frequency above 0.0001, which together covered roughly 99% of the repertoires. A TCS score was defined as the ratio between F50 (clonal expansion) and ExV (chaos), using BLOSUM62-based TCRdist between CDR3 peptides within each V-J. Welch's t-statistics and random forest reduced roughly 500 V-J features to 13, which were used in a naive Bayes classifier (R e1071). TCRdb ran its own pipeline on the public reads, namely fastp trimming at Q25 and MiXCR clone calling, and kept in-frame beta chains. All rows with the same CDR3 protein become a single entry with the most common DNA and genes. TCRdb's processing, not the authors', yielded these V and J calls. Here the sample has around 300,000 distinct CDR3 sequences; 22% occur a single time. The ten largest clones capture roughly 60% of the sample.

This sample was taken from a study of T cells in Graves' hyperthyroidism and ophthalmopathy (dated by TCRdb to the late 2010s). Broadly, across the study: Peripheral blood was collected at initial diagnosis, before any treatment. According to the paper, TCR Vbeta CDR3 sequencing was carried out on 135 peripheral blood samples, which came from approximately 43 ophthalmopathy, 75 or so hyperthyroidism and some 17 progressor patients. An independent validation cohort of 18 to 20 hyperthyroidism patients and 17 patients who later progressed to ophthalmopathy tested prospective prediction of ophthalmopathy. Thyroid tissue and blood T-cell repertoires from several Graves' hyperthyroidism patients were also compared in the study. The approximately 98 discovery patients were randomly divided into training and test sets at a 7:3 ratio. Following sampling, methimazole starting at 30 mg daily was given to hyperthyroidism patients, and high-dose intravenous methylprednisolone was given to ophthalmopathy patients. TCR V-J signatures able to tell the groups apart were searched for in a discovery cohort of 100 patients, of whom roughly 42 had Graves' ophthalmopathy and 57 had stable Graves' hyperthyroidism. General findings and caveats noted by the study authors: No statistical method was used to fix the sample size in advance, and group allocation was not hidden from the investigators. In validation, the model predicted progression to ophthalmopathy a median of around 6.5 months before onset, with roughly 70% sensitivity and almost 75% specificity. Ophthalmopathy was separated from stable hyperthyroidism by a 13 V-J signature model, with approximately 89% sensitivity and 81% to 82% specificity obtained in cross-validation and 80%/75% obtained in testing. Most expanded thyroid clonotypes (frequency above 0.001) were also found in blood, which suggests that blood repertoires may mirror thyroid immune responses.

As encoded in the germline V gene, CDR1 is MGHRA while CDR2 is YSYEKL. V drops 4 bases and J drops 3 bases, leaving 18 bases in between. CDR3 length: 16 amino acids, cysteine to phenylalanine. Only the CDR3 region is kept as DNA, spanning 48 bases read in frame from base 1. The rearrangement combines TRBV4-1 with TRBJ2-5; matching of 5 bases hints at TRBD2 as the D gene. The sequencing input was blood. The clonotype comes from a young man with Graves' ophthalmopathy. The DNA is TGCGCCAGCAGCCGAAGCACGACTCGAGCGGAAGAGACCCAGTACTTC. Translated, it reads CASSRSTTRAEETQYF.